This TCR beta chain was identified in a study of blood T cells in healthy people across ages. The authors ran a second PCR of roughly 6 to 12 cycles using a sample-barcoded 5' primer and a J-beta primer mix. From the 5' RACE reads, TCRdb called clonotypes with MiXCR, one entry per CDR3 protein. The sample shows hundreds of thousands of distinct CDR3 sequences, 58% of them seen only once. V lost 3 bases to trimming and J lost 4 bases, with 15 bases between them. The CDR3 is 15 amino acids. Per germline, CDR1 ENHRY and CDR2 SYGVKD. To note about this clonotype: Its specificity is not known.

Study results and caveats: Long-lived donors carried more naive CD4+ cells and greater diversity than aged donors. Researchers judged that diversity estimates from one million T cells fell short of true values. Strong correlation existed between TCR beta diversity and naive T cell percentage.

The draw of peripheral blood yielded approximately 11 milliliters from each donor. This chain connects TRBV10-3 to TRBJ2-5; possibly TRBD1 for D (5 bases). The sequenced sample was blood. The TCR originated in a man younger than 40 in good health. The CDR3 region has the DNA TGTGCCATCAGTGAAGGGCAGGGCCTAAGAGAGACCCAGTACTTC. This translates into CAISEGQGLRETQYF.